The present T cell receptor (beta chain) was sequenced within a study of identical twins. Study outcomes and limitations: Monozygotic twins shared more out-of-frame TCR alpha than recombination models predicted. Insertions ran lower in abundant cord blood beta clonotypes, though not in memory repertoires.

The V gene's germline CDR1 is SGHRS and CDR2 YFSETQ. V was cut by 7 bases and J by 2 bases, with 17 bases left in between. This CDR3 region has 15 residues. Template switching supplied a universal primer site; unique molecular identifiers were carried on the cDNA. TCRdb re-analysed the 5' RACE reads in MiXCR, keeping a single row per CDR3 protein. Of about 900,000 distinct CDR3 sequences in the sample, about 12% are singletons; the top ten hold around 1.5%. Notes on this clonotype: Its antigen is unknown.

These data were also reused for a study on yellow fever vaccine responses in identical twins. From that study: Twins' vaccine T cell responses reportedly seemed partly convergent and partly personalized.

The chain joins TRBV5-1 to TRBJ2-3, with a possible D match to TRBD2 (6 bases). Material: PBMCs. This TCR was recovered from a woman aged 18-35 years in good health. CDR3 amino acids: CASAFIGRTTDTQYF. The DNA for the CDR3 is TGCGCCAGCGCCTTCATCGGGAGAACCACAGATACGCAGTATTTT.